Listed here are 17 T cell receptor beta chains from one sample, sequenced in a study of CD8 T cells in Susac syndrome. With random hexamers, about 0.5 to 1 ug RNA was reverse transcribed. Using its own MiXCR run on the immunoSEQ multiplex PCR reads, TCRdb lists one record per CDR3 protein. Found here are tens of thousands of distinct CDR3 sequences, roughly 93% of them singletons; the top ten hold around 0.49%. The specimen was CD8+ T cells from PBMCs. The receptors derive from a human donor with multiple sclerosis.

The gene calls are TRBV28 and TRBJ1-1, with 9 bases matching TRBD1. J lost 1 base, V lost 6 bases, and 3 bases had no gene match. The CDR3 totals 14 residues. CDR1 and CDR2 from the germline V gene are MDHEN and SYDVKM. Here the CDR3 reads CASSRTGENTEAFF. CDR3 DNA sequence: TGTGCCAGCAGCCGGACAGGGGAGAACACTGAAGCTTTCTTT.

The V call is TRBV7-9, the J call TRBJ1-4; 9 bases fit TRBD1. Germline CDR1 SEHNR, CDR2 FQNEAQ (reference sequence). The CDR3 covers 14 residues. Unmatched junction bases numbered 5, after V lost 5 bases and J lost 7 bases. The CDR3 loop is CASSQTGGFEKLFF. The CDR3 DNA follows: TGTGCCAGCAGCCAGACAGGGGGTTTTGAAAAACTGTTTTTT.

J is TRBJ1-6 and V is TRBV20-1; 7 bases are a match to TRBD1. Germline assignment: CDR1 DFQATT and CDR2 SNEGSKA (reference sequence). V shed 0 bases and J 8 bases; nucleotides not matched to a gene: 7. The CDR3 is made up of 15 amino acids. In DNA form, the CDR3 reads TGCAGTGCTAGAGATACAGGGGCGGGCCATTCACCCCTCCACTTT. This encodes CSARDTGAGHSPLHF.

The chain is built from TRBV5-4 and TRBJ2-1, with D tentatively TRBD1 (5 bases). This CDR3 comprises 12 residues. Germline CDR1 SGHNT, CDR2 YYREEE (reference sequence). V lost 7 bases to trimming and J lost 3 bases, with 8 bases between them. CDR3 nucleotide sequence: TGTGCCAGCCGCGACAGCTACAATGAGCAGTTCTTC. Encoded protein: CASRDSYNEQFF.

The chain employs TRBV11-2 and TRBJ2-3; D call uncertain. Trimming cost V 2 bases and J 2 bases, with 5 bases left between them. From germline, CDR1 is SGHAT and CDR2 FQNNGV. The CDR3 is made up of 13 amino acids. CDR3 region: CASSLLDTDTQYF. The CDR3 DNA reads as TGTGCCAGCAGCTTATTGGACACAGATACGCAGTATTTT.

The chain links TRBV28 to TRBJ2-7; possible D gene TRBD2, 5 bases. Deletions cut 2 bases from V and 1 base from J, with 9 bases between. Germline V gives CDR1 MDHEN, CDR2 SYDVKM. The CDR3 runs to 14 residues. In DNA form, the CDR3 reads TGTGCCAGCAGTTTAAGAGGGATATCCTACGAGCAGTACTTC. Translating it yields CASSLRGISYEQYF.

The genes are TRBV28 and TRBJ2-2, with D hard to call. The CDR3 consists of 14 residues. From germline, CDR1 is MDHEN and CDR2 SYDVKM. V was shortened by 3 bases and J by 6 bases, with 11 bases between the two germline ends. The CDR3 DNA sequence: TGTGCCAGCAGTTTTGAGATTCGGGCCGGGGAGCTGTTTTTT. Protein product: CASSFEIRAGELFF.

The chain has TRBV30 and TRBJ2-7; D remains unclear. The CDR3 contains 15 residues. Germline-derived CDR1 and CDR2 are GTSNPN and SVGIG (reference sequence). V was clipped by 0 bases and J by 0 bases, with 12 bases between them. CDR3 region: CAWSVESNPSYEQYF. The CDR3 DNA reads TGTGCCTGGAGTGTGGAGAGCAACCCCTCCTACGAGCAGTACTTC.

The chain uses TRBV5-1 and TRBJ1-4; D call uncertain. Germline CDR1 reads SGHRS; CDR2 reads YFSETQ. The CDR3 length is 17 residues. The V gene lost 0 bases and the J gene lost 0 bases, with 12 bases spanning the gap. The CDR3 DNA reads TGCGCCAGCAGCTTGGGCGAAAGTGTTGCAACTAATGAAAAACTGTTTTTT. As protein: CASSLGESVATNEKLFF.

The rearrangement joins TRBV3-1 to TRBJ1-2; D is uncertain. The CDR3 runs 12 residues. The V gene lost 4 bases and the J gene lost 7 bases, with 10 bases spanning the gap. Germline V CDR1 and CDR2: LGHDT, YNNKEL (reference sequence). In nucleotides, the CDR3 is TGTGCCAGCAGCCTTCTGGTTGGTGGCTACACCTTC. This sequence encodes CASSLLVGGYTF.

This chain joins TRBV3-1 and TRBJ1-5; perhaps TRBD1 as D (5 bases). CDR1 and CDR2 (germline): LGHDT, YNNKEL (reference sequence). The CDR3 totals 22 residues. Trimming cost V 4 bases and J 2 bases, with 33 bases left between them. The CDR3 nucleotides read TGTGCCAGCAGCCGTAATTTTCCCCAGGGACCGCGCCCGCTAGGTTGCAATCAGCCCCAGCATTTT. It codes for CASSRNFPQGPRPLGCNQPQHF. The complete variable domain, with remaining parts taken from reference TRBV3-1 and TRBJ1-5, reads DTAVSQTPKYLVTQMGNDKSIKCEQNLGHDTMYWYKQDSKKFLKIMFSYNNKELIINETVPNRFSPKSPDKAHLNLHINSLELGDSAVYFCASSRNFPQGPRPLGCNQPQHFGDGTRLSIL.

Only one count was recorded for this clonotype. The gene calls are TRBV20-1 and TRBJ2-1; D not certain. Germline CDR1 reads DFQATT; CDR2 reads SNEGSKA (reference sequence). Trimming took off 0 bases at V and 0 bases at J, with 9 bases between the two ends. This CDR3 is 15 amino acids long. The CDR3, as DNA: TGCAGTGCTAGAGATCTTACGAGCTCCTACAATGAGCAGTTCTTC. Amino acid sequence: CSARDLTSSYNEQFF.

The chain couples TRBV7-9 to TRBJ1-2, with D uncertain. CDR3 length equals 14 residues. Per the germline V gene, CDR1 is SEHNR and CDR2 is FQNEAQ (reference sequence). The ends were cut back, 5 bases at V and 3 bases at J, with 13 bases in the middle. In nucleotides, the CDR3 is TGTGCCAGCAGCCCCACCGGGGTCTACTATGGCTACACCTTC. It translates to CASSPTGVYYGYTF. The whole variable domain, filled in from reference TRBV7-9 and TRBJ1-2, reads DTGVSQNPRHKITKRGQNVTFRCDPISEHNRLYWYRQTLGQGPEFLTYFQNEAQLEKSRLLSDRFSAERPKGSFSTLEIQRTEQGDSAMYLCASSPTGVYYGYTFGSGTRLTVV.

The V and J genes are TRBV7-9 and TRBJ1-4; unclear D gene. Trimming removed 3 bases at V and 8 bases at J, with 19 bases between. The CDR3 is 16 amino acids. Germline CDR1 SEHNR, CDR2 FQNEAQ (reference sequence). Here the CDR3 reads CASSFTLGQREEKLFF. In DNA, the CDR3 is TGTGCCAGCAGCTTTACTTTGGGCCAAAGGGAAGAAAAACTGTTTTTT.

This clonotype has a single count. The chain joins TRBV27 to TRBJ2-3; the D is unclear. The CDR3 is 15 amino acids. Germline V gives CDR1 MNHEY, CDR2 SMNVEV (reference sequence). V gave up 5 bases and J gave up 0 bases, with 12 bases separating them. CDR3 in amino acids: CASSLSFLSTDTQYF. The CDR3 DNA sequence: TGTGCCAGCAGTCTAAGCTTTCTCAGCACAGATACGCAGTATTTT.

The chain combines TRBV13 with TRBJ2-1, with unresolved D. The CDR3 length is 12 residues. Germline V gene data show CDR1 as PRHDT and CDR2 as FYEKMQ (reference sequence). Deletions cut 5 bases from V and 4 bases from J, with 6 bases between. CDR3 amino acids: CASSPQYNEQFF. The CDR3, as DNA: TGTGCCAGCAGCCCACAGTACAATGAGCAGTTCTTC. Supplemented by reference TRBV13 and TRBJ2-1, the full variable domain reads AAGVIQSPRHLIKEKRETATLKCYPIPRHDTVYWYQQGPGQDPQFLISFYEKMQSDKGSIPDRFSAQQFSDYHSELNMSSLELGDSALYFCASSPQYNEQFFGPGTRLTVL.

A few counts support this clonotype. The chain links TRBV6-5 to TRBJ2-7; 9 bases are shared with TRBD1. V lost 5 bases and J lost 4; bases outside the gene matches: 3. Germline CDR1 MNHEY, CDR2 SVGAGI. There are 13 residues in the CDR3. The CDR3 coding sequence is TGTGCCAGCAGTCCCGGGACAGGGTACGAGCAGTACTTC. Translation gives CASSPGTGYEQYF.